A single T cell receptor (beta chain) is shown here with its context. PCR used 60 Vbeta primers and 13 Jbeta primers. Clones were sequenced by immunoSEQ multiplex PCR, and TCRdb holds only the in-frame ones, with some missing. This table holds about 150,000 clones, roughly 81% found once. The CDR3 sequence is 11 residues long. Losses at the gene ends were 4 bases for V and 4 bases for J; bases not matched to a gene: 1. Germline loops: CDR1 SQVTM, CDR2 ANQGSEA. These data are taken from a study of cytomegalovirus exposure and HLA in healthy donors. The sequence was obtained from a woman younger than 35 in good health and CMV-seronegative. The chain employs TRBV29-1 and TRBJ2-7, with TRBD1 matching over 7 bases. The sample comprised PBMCs. CDR3 sequence reads: CSVGTGYEQYF. CDR3 DNA: TGCAGCGTTGGGACAGGATACGAGCAGTACTTC.